The T cell receptor beta chain described here comes from a study of T-cell reconstitution after alpha-beta-depleted transplantation in children. The germline V and J ends were trimmed by 3 bases and 4 bases, with 13 bases remaining between them. CDR1 is ENHRY, CDR2 SYGVKD, per germline. The CDR3 contains 15 residues. This clonotype was picked up a small number of times. Unique molecular identifiers were incorporated during preparation of the TCRbeta library. Each CDR3 protein is one row after TCRdb ran MiXCR on the PCR reads. The sample contains 450,000 to 700,000 distinct CDR3 sequences, 25% to 30% of which appear only once.

The gene calls are TRBV10-3 and TRBJ2-1, with a tentative D call TRBD2 (6 bases). This clonotype originated in a boy in the first two years of life with Wiskott-Aldrich syndrome, due to receive a stem cell transplant. The input for sequencing was PBMCs, taken before TCRalphabeta/CD19-depleted stem cell transplant. This CDR3 is CAISEGGATYNEQFF. Here the CDR3 DNA reads TGTGCCATCAGTGAAGGCGGGGCCACATACAATGAGCAGTTCTTC.